Listed here is a single T cell receptor (beta chain). The antigen remains unidentified. Trimming left V 1 base short and J 3 bases short, with 8 bases between. Germline loops: CDR1 SGHRS, CDR2 YFSETQ. This CDR3 comprises 15 residues. TCRdb redid the calling of the 5' RACE reads with MiXCR, one entry per CDR3 protein. Of approximately 1.8 million distinct CDR3 sequences in the sample, less than 35% were seen once. This sample stems from a study of identical twins. Study outcomes and limitations: Insertions were reduced in abundant cord blood beta clonotypes but not in memory repertoires. Cross-sectional statistical analysis, not tracking of the same donors, underpinned the conclusions.

The sequence was collected from a newborn girl in good health. The chain is built from TRBV5-1 and TRBJ2-6; the D is unclear. The sample comprised cord blood. The CDR3 reads CASSLSVVGANVLTF. The DNA of the CDR3 is TGCGCCAGCAGCTTGTCGGTCGTTGGGGCCAACGTCCTGACTTTC.